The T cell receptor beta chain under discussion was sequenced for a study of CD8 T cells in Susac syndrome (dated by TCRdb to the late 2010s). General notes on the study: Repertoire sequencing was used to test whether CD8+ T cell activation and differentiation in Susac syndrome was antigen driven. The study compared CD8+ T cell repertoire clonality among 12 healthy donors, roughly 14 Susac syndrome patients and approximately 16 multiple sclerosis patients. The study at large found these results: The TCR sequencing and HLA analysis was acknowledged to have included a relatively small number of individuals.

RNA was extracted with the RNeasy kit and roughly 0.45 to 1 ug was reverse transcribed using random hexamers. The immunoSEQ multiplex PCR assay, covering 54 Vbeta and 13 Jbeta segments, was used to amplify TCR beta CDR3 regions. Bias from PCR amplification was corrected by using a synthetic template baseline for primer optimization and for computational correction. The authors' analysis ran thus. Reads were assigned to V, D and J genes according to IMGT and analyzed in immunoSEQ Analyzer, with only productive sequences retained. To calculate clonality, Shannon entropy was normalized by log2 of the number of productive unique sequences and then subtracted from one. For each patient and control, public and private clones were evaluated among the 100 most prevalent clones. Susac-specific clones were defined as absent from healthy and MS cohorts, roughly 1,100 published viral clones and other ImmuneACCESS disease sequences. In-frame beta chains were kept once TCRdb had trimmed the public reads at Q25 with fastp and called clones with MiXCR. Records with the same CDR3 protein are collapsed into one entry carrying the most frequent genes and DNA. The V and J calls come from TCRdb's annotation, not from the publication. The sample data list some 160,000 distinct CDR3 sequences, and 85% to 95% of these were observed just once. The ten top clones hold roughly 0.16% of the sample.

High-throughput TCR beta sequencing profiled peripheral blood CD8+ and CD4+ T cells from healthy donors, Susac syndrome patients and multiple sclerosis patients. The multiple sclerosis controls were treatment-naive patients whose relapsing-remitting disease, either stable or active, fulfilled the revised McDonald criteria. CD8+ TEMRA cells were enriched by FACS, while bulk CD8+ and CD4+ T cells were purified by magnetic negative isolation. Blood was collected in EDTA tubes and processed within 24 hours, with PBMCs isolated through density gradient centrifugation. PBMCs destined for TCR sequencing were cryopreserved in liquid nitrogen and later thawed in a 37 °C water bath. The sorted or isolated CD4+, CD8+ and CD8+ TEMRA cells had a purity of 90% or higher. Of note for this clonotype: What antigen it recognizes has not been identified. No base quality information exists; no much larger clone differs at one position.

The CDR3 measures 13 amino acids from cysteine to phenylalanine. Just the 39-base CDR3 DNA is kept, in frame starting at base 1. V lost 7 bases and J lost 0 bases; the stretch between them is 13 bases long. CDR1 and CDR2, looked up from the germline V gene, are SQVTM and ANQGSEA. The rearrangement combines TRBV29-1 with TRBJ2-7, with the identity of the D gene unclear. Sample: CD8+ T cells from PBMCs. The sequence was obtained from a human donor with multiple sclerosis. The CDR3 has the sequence CSAVIGGSYEQYF. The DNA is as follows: TGCAGCGCCGTTATAGGTGGCTCCTACGAGCAGTACTTC.